These 24 T cell receptor beta chains share one sample of origin, sequenced in a study of tumor and adjacent non-tumor tissue in lung cancer. A modified ARM-PCR protocol with three rounds of nested PCR amplified TCRbeta. TCRdb reprocessed the multiplex PCR reads with MiXCR, giving one entry per CDR3 protein. The repertoire holds 90,000 or so distinct CDR3 sequences, with 61% as singletons. This sample's RNA came from whole unsorted tissue. The specimen sequenced was lung tumor tissue. These receptors were collected from a man in his 70s with non-small cell lung cancer.

As regards this clonotype: Just one base apart from a much larger clone, this may be a read error. The rearrangement joins TRBV28 to TRBJ2-1, with a possible D match to TRBD2 (6 bases). The V and J ends lost 6 bases and 12 bases respectively, with 15 bases between them. Germline CDR1 and CDR2: MDHEN and SYDVKM. This CDR3 has 12 amino acids. The CDR3: CASRFPRERQFF. The CDR3 DNA sequence: TGTGCCAGCAGATTCCCCCGGGAGCGGCAGTTCTTC.

Of note for this clonotype: Likely a read error: the CDR3 ends without its conserved phenylalanine or tryptophan. V is TRBV11-2 and J is TRBJ2-1, with D tentatively TRBD1 (6 bases). The CDR3 loop spans 13 amino acids. The germline V and J ends were trimmed by 5 bases and 6 bases, with 11 bases remaining between them. CDR1 and CDR2 (germline): SGHAT, FQNNGV. The CDR3 DNA follows: TGTGCCAGCAGCCTCACAGGGATCAATGAGCAGTTCCTC. Protein: CASSLTGINEQFL.

Comments on this clonotype: One end of the junction is discordant with germline, which a read error may explain. The V call is TRBV12-3 or TRBV12-4, the J call TRBJ2-1, with 9 nucleotides matching TRBD2. This CDR3 comprises 15 residues. As DNA, the CDR3 is TGTGTCAGCAGTATCTATAGGACTAGCGTGGATGAGCAGTTCTTC. Its translation: CVSSIYRTSVDEQFF.

The chain combines TRBV14 with TRBJ2-1; TRBD1 matches 11 bases. CDR1 SGHDN and CDR2 FVKESK come from the germline V gene. CDR3 length: 17 amino acids. The V and J ends lost 4 bases and 4 bases, in that order; junction bases with no gene match: 9. CDR3 protein: CASSPQGQGVSYNEQFF. CDR3 nucleotide sequence: TGTGCCAGCAGCCCACAGGGACAGGGGGTATCATACAATGAGCAGTTCTTC.

The chain is built from TRBV7-9 and TRBJ2-3; tentatively, D is TRBD1 (5 bases). The V end lost 1 base, the J end lost 8 bases, and 13 bases lay between the germline ends. The CDR3 is made up of 14 amino acids. The germline gives CDR1 SEHNR, CDR2 FQNEAQ (reference sequence). CDR3 bases: TGTGCCAGCAGCTTAGGGGGCTCTCAGGGTACGCAGTATTTT. This codes for CASSLGGSQGTQYF. The variable domain in full, with the rest retrieved from reference TRBV7-9 and TRBJ2-3, is DTGVSQNPRHKITKRGQNVTFRCDPISEHNRLYWYRQTLGQGPEFLTYFQNEAQLEKSRLLSDRFSAERPKGSFSTLEIQRTEQGDSAMYLCASSLGGSQGTQYFGPGTRLTVL.

The chain joins TRBV11-3 to TRBJ2-1, with D possibly matching TRBD2 (6 bases). Trimming took off 1 base at V and 4 bases at J, with 17 bases between the two ends. In germline, CDR1 is SGHNT, CDR2 YENEEA. This CDR3 spans 17 amino acids. CDR3 bases: TGTGCCAGCAGCTTAGGCCCGGGAAAAGGACTATACAATGAGCAGTTCTTC. This codes for CASSLGPGKGLYNEQFF.

The rearrangement uses TRBV7-9 and TRBJ2-3; D ambiguous. This CDR3 has 12 residues. In germline, CDR1 is SEHNR, CDR2 FQNEAQ (reference sequence). V lost 4 bases, J lost 8 bases, and 10 bases lay in between. The CDR3 protein is CASSSNEGTQYF. CDR3 DNA: TGTGCCAGCAGCTCCAATGAAGGTACGCAGTATTTT.

As concerns this clonotype: A junction end diverges from the germline sequence, so it may reflect a read error. This chain connects TRBV6-1 to TRBJ1-5; TRBD1 might be the D (5 bases). Germline V gene lookup returns CDR1 MNHNS and CDR2 SASEGT. The CDR3 length is 13 residues. CDR3: CASATGGNQPHHF. DNA for the CDR3: TGTGCCAGCGCAACAGGTGGCAATCAGCCCCACCATTTT.

The CDR3: CASSFRPNTGELFF. CDR3 DNA: TGTGCCAGCAGCTTTCGTCCGAACACCGGGGAGCTGTTTTTT. The rearrangement links TRBV7-3 to TRBJ2-2; no firm D call. CDR1 SGHTA and CDR2 FQGTGA come from the germline V gene. This CDR3 contains 14 residues. Trimming removed 3 bases at V and 0 bases at J, with 5 bases between.

V is TRBV5-4 and J is TRBJ1-3, with D perhaps matching TRBD1 (5 bases). V lost 4 bases, J lost 2 bases, and 13 bases lay in between. The CDR3 runs 15 residues. Germline CDR1 and CDR2: SGHNT and YYREEE (reference sequence). The CDR3 DNA is TGTGCCAGCAGCGCTGACATGGGGGCTGGAAACACCATATATTTT. The encoded protein is CASSADMGAGNTIYF.

This clonotype was seen ten or more times. CDR3 DNA: TGTGCCAGCCGCCCCGGAGGGAGTCAGCCCCAGCATTTT. Protein: CASRPGGSQPQHF. The chain carries TRBV28 and TRBJ1-5; D is ambiguous. This CDR3 spans 13 amino acids. V was cut by 8 bases and J by 6 bases, with 14 bases left in between. Germline assignment: CDR1 MDHEN and CDR2 SYDVKM. The complete variable domain, with remaining parts taken from reference TRBV28 and TRBJ1-5, reads DVKVTQSSRYLVKRTGEKVFLECVQDMDHENMFWYRQDPGLGLRLIYFSYDVKMKEKGDIPEGYSVSREKKERFSLILESASTNQTSMYLCASRPGGSQPQHFGDGTRLSIL.

The V and J genes are TRBV10-3 and TRBJ2-7, with D possibly TRBD2 on 6 matching bases. The CDR3 is made up of 13 amino acids. Germline-derived CDR1 and CDR2 are ENHRY and SYGVKD. With 9 bases removed from V and 3 bases from J, the gap between germline ends came to 15 bases. The CDR3 loop reads CAMRPGVIYEQYF. The DNA for the CDR3 is TGTGCCATGAGGCCGGGGGTAATCTACGAGCAGTACTTC.

The gene calls are TRBV28 and TRBJ2-6; D is possibly TRBD1 (5 bases). CDR3 length: 18 residues. The germline V and J ends were trimmed by 7 bases and 0 bases, with 19 bases remaining between them. Germline V gives CDR1 MDHEN, CDR2 SYDVKM. The CDR3 protein is CASMRYGRAFSGANVLTF. The DNA of the CDR3 is TGTGCCAGCATGCGTTACGGCAGGGCATTCTCTGGGGCCAACGTCCTGACTTTC.

Only one count was recorded for this clonotype. Germline and junction disagree at one end, which may indicate a read error. The V call is TRBV10-3, the J call TRBJ2-7, with a tentative D call TRBD1 (7 bases). The CDR3 is made up of 13 amino acids. The germline CDR1 and CDR2 sequences are ENHRY and SYGVKD. The CDR3 here is CAISGEGASEQNF. CDR3 sequence (DNA): TGTGCCATCAGTGGTGAGGGGGCTAGCGAGCAGAACTTC.

The chain joins TRBV6-1 to TRBJ2-7; 8 bases fit TRBD1. This CDR3 is built from 17 residues. Trimming removed 6 bases from V and 6 bases from J; junction bases left unmatched: 19. Looked up from germline, CDR1 is MNHNS and CDR2 is SASEGT. The CDR3 spells CASRMFGVPGQASEQYF. The CDR3 DNA is TGTGCCAGCAGGATGTTTGGTGTGCCGGGACAGGCTTCCGAGCAGTACTTC.

With regard to this clonotype: A read error may explain this, as a much larger clone is one base away. The genes are TRBV6-5 and TRBJ2-3, with D perhaps given as TRBD1 or TRBD2 (6 bases each). From germline, CDR1 is MNHEY and CDR2 SVGAGI. V was trimmed by 2 bases and J by 3 bases, leaving 12 bases between them. This CDR3 comprises 15 residues. CDR3 nucleotides: TGTGCCAGCAGTTACACGGGGGCGGGTACAGATACGCAGTATTTT. Its protein is CASSYTGAGTDTQYF.

This chain links TRBV29-1 with TRBJ2-3; D assignment may be TRBD1 or TRBD2 (5 bases each). The length of the CDR3 is 16 residues. Germline V gene lookup returns CDR1 SQVTM and CDR2 ANQGSEA. The ends were cut back, 0 bases at V and 4 bases at J, with 17 bases in the middle. This chain's CDR3 is CSVEDPARVRADTQYF. Here the CDR3 DNA reads TGCAGCGTTGAAGACCCCGCGAGGGTCAGGGCAGATACGCAGTATTTT.

Of note for this clonotype: One junction end disagrees with the germline gene, perhaps due to a read error. This chain joins TRBV11-2 and TRBJ2-1; no clear D gene. In germline, CDR1 is SGHAT, CDR2 FQNNGV. The CDR3 runs 13 residues. CDR3 sequence: CARSLPSLDKQFF. CDR3 DNA: TGTGCCAGGAGCTTACCAAGTCTGGATAAGCAGTTCTTC.

As concerns this clonotype: This clone may be a read error of a much larger clone one base away. V is TRBV2 and J is TRBJ2-7; a weak D match, TRBD1 (6 bases). Germline-derived CDR1 and CDR2 are SNHLY and FYNNEI. The CDR3 is 12 amino acids. The CDR3 region has the DNA TGTGCCAGAGCTAGGGACAACTACAAGCAGTACTTC. This gives the protein CARARDNYKQYF.

This clonotype was observed a handful of times. A much more abundant neighbour one base away suggests this may be a read error. CDR3 region: CASSRRQTFNTGELSF. In DNA form, the CDR3 reads TGTGCCAGCAGCCGTCGCCAGACTTTTAACACCGGGGAGCTGTCTTTT. V and J are TRBV14 and TRBJ2-2; weak D call: TRBD2 (5 bases). The CDR3 extends over 16 amino acids. Germline CDR1 SGHDN, CDR2 FVKESK.

With respect to this clonotype: Given the absence of the conserved phenylalanine or tryptophan at the CDR3 end, a read error is likely. The gene calls are TRBV5-8 and TRBJ1-4, with TRBD1 matching 11 bases. The CDR3 is 16 residues long. CDR1 and CDR2 from the germline V gene are SGHTS and YDEGEE. V dropped 5 bases and J dropped 7; count of bases not matched to a gene: 10. The CDR3 spells CASRRLGTGGSEKLFL. The CDR3 region has the DNA TGTGCCAGCAGACGCCTCGGGACAGGGGGAAGTGAAAAACTGTTTCTT.

Notes on this clonotype: The junction and the germline gene differ at one end; a read error may be behind it. This chain uses TRBV29-1 with TRBJ1-1; weak D call: TRBD1 (6 bases). Germline CDR1 reads SQVTM; CDR2 reads ANQGSEA. The CDR3 totals 12 residues. CDR3 bases: TGTAGCGTCTCACAGGGAGCCCTTGAAGCTTTCTTT. Amino acid sequence: CSVSQGALEAFF.

On this clonotype itself: The junction departs from germline at one end; a sequencing error may be responsible. The gene calls are TRBV4-2 and TRBJ2-7; TRBD2 matches at 7 bases. This CDR3 contains 15 residues. Germline V gives CDR1 LGHNA, CDR2 YNFKEQ. The CDR3 spells CASCQVSSGPYEQYF. CDR3 sequence (DNA): TGTGCAAGCTGCCAAGTGTCTAGCGGACCCTACGAGCAATACTTC.

The rearrangement links TRBV6-5 to TRBJ1-2; D is ambiguous. This CDR3 spans 15 amino acids. With 9 bases removed from V and 3 bases from J, the gap between germline ends came to 20 bases. Germline CDR1 is MNHEY and CDR2 is SVGAGI. CDR3 sequence (DNA): TGTGCCAGTTACTATGGGAGGGTAAACTACTATGGCTACACCTTC. It translates to CASYYGRVNYYGYTF.